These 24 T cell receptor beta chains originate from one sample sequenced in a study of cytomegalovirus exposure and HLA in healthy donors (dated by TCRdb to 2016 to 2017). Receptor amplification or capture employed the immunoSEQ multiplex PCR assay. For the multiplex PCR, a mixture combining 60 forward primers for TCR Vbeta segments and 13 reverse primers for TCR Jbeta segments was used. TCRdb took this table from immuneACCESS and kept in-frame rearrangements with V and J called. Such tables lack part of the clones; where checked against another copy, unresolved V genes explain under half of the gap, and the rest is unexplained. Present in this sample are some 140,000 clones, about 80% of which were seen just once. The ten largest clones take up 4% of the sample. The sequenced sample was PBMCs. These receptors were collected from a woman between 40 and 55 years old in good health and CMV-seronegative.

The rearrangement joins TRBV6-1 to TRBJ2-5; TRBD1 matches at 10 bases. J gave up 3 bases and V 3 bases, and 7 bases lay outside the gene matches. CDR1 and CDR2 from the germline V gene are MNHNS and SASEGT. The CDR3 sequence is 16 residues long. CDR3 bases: TGTGCCAGCAGTGAGTTCTTGGGGACAGGGGAAGAGACCCAGTACTTC. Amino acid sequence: CASSEFLGTGEETQYF.

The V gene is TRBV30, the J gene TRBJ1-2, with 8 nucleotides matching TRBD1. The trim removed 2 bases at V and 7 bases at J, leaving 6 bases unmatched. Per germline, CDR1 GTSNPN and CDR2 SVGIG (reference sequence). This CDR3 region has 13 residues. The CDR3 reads CAWSTGGDVGYTF. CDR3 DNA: TGTGCCTGGAGTACAGGGGGTGATGTTGGCTACACCTTC.

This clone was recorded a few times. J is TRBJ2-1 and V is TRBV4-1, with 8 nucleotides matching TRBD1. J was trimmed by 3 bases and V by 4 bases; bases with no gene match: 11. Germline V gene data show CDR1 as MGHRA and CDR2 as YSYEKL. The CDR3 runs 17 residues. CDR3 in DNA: TGCGCCAGCAGCCCTAAGGAGGTCACAGGGGGCTACAATGAGCAGTTCTTC. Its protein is CASSPKEVTGGYNEQFF.

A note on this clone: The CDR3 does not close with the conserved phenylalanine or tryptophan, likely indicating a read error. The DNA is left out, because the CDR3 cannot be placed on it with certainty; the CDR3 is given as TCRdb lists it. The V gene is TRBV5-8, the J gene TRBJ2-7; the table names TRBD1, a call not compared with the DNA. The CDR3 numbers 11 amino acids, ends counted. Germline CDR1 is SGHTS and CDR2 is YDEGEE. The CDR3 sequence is CASSLQGTDEP.

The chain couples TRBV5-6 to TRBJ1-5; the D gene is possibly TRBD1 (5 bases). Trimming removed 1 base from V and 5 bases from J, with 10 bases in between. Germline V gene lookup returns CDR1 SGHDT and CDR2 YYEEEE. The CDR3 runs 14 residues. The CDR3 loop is CASSLPGRDQPQHF. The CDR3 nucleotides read TGTGCCAGCAGCTTGCCGGGCAGGGATCAGCCCCAGCATTTT.

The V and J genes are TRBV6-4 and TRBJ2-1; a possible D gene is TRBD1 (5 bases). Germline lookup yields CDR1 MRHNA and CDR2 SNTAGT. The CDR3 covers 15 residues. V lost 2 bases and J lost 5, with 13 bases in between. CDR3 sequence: CASSDVHSRDNEQFF. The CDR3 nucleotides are TGTGCCAGCAGTGACGTACACAGCAGGGACAATGAGCAGTTCTTC.

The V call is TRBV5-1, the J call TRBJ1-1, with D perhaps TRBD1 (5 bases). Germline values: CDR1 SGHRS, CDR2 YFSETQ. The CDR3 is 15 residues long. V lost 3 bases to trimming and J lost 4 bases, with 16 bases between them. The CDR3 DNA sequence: TGCGCCAGCAGCTATACATCTGGGGGAGGCACTGAAGCTTTCTTT. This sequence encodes CASSYTSGGGTEAFF.

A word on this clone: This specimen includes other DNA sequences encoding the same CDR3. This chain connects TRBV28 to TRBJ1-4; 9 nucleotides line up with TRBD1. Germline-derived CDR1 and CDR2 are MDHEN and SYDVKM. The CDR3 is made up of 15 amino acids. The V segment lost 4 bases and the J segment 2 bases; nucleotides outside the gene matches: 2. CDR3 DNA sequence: TGTGCCAGCAGTTGGACAGGGGCGACTAATGAAAAACTGTTTTTT. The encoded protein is CASSWTGATNEKLFF.

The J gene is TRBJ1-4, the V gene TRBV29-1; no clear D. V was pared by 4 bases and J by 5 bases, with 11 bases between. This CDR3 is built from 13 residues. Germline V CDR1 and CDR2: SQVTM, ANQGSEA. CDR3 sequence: CSVAEGFNEKLFF. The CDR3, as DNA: TGCAGCGTTGCGGAGGGATTCAATGAAAAACTGTTTTTT.

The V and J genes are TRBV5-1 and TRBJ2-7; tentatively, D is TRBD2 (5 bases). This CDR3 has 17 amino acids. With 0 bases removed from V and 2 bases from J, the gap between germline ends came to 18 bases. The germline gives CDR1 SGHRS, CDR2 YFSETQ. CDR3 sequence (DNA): TGCGCCAGCAGCTTGGGTTCTTTCAGAGGGCAACCCTACGAGCAGTACTTC. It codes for CASSLGSFRGQPYEQYF.

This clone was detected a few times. The CDR3 loop is CASSLGLGTGGKDTQYF. The CDR3, as DNA: TGTGCCAGCAGCTTAGGGTTAGGGACAGGGGGGAAAGATACGCAGTATTTT. The chain combines TRBV7-9 with TRBJ2-3, with 11 bases that match TRBD1. This CDR3 has 17 amino acids. The germline V gene encodes CDR1 SEHNR and CDR2 FQNEAQ (reference sequence). V gave up 1 base and J gave up 5 bases; unmatched junction bases: 8.

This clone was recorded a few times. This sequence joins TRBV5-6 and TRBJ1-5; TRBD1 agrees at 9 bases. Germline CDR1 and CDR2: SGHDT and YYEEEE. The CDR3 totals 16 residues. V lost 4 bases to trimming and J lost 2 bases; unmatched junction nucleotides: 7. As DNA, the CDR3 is TGTGCCAGCAGCCCCGGGACAGGGATGGGCAATCAGCCCCAGCATTTT. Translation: CASSPGTGMGNQPQHF.

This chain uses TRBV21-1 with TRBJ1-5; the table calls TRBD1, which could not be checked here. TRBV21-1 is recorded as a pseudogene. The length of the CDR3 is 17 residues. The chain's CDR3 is CASSTPPRRGYNQPQHF. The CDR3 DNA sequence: TGTGCCAGCAGCACCCCCCCGCGAAGGGGGTACAATCAGCCCCAGCATTTT.

DNA for the CDR3: TGTGCCAGCTCACCATCCTACGAGGGCCGGGAGACCCAGTACTTC. The encoded protein is CASSPSYEGRETQYF. J is TRBJ2-5 and V is TRBV18; tentatively, D is TRBD2 (5 bases). CDR3 length equals 15 residues. V was trimmed by 2 bases and J by 5 bases, leaving 15 bases between them. Germline lookup yields CDR1 KGHSH and CDR2 LQKENI.

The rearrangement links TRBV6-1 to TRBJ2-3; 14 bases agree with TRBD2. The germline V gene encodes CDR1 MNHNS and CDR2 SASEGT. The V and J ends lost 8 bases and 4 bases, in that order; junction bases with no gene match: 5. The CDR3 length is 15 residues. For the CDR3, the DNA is TGTGCCAGCGGACTAGCGGGAGGTATGTCAGATACGCAGTATTTT. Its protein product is CASGLAGGMSDTQYF.

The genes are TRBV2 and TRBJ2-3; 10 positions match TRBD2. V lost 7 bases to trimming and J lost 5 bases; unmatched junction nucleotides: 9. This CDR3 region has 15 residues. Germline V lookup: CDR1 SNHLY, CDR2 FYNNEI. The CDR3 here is CASIKAGGQGDTQYF. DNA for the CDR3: TGTGCCAGCATTAAAGCGGGGGGGCAAGGAGATACGCAGTATTTT.

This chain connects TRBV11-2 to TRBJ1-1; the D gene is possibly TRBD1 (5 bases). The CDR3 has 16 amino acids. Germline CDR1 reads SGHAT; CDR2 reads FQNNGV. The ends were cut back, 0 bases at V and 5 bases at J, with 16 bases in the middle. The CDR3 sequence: CASSLDSGQIGTEAFF. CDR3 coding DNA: TGTGCCAGCAGCTTAGATTCAGGGCAGATTGGGACTGAAGCTTTCTTT.

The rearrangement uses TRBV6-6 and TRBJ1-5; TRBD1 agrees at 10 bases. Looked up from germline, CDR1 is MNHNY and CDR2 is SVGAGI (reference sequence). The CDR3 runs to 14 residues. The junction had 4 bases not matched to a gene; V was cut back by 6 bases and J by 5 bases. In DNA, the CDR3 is TGTGCCAGCAGGACAGGGGGCCCCTATCAGCCCCAGCATTTT. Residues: CASRTGGPYQPQHF.

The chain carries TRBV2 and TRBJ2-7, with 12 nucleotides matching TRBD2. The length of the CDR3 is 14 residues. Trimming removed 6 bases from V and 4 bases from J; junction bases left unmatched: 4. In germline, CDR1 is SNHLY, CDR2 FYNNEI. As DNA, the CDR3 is TGTGCCAGCAGCCTAGCGGGAGGGGCGTACGAGCAGTACTTC. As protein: CASSLAGGAYEQYF. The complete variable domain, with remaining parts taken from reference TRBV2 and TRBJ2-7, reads EPEVTQTPSHQVTQMGQEVILRCVPISNHLYFYWYRQILGQKVEFLVSFYNNEISEKSEIFDDQFSVERPDGSNFTLKIRSTKLEDSAMYFCASSLAGGAYEQYFGPGTRLTVT.

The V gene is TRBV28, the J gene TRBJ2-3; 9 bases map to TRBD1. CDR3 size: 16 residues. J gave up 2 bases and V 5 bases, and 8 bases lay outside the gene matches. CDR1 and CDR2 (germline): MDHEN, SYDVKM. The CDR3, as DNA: TGTGCCAGCAGTGTCCCGGGACAGGGTGACACAGATACGCAGTATTTT. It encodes CASSVPGQGDTDTQYF. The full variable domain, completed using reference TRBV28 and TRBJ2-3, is DVKVTQSSRYLVKRTGEKVFLECVQDMDHENMFWYRQDPGLGLRLIYFSYDVKMKEKGDIPEGYSVSREKKERFSLILESASTNQTSMYLCASSVPGQGDTDTQYFGPGTRLTVL.

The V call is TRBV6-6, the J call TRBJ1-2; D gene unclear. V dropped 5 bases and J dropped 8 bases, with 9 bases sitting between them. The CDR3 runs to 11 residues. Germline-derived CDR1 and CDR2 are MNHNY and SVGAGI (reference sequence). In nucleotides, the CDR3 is TGTGCCAGCAGTACCGGGGAGGGCTACACCTTC. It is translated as CASSTGEGYTF.

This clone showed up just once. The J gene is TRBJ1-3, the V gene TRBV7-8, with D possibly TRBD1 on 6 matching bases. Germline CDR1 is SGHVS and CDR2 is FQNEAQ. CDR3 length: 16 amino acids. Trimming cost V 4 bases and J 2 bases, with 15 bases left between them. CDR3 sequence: CASSSRGGITGNTIYF. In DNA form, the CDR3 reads TGTGCCAGCAGCTCTAGGGGGGGAATAACTGGAAACACCATATATTTT. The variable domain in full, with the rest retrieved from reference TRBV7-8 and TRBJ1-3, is GAGVSQSPRYKVAKRGQDVALRCDPISGHVSLFWYQQALGQGPEFLTYFQNEAQLDKSGLPSDRFFAERPEGSVSTLKIQRTQQEDSAVYLCASSSRGGITGNTIYFGEGSWLTVV.

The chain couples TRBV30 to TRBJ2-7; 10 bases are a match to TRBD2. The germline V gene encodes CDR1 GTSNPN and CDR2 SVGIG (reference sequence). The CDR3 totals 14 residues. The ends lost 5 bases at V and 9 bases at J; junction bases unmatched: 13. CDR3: CAWSMTSGPKGQYF. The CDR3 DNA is TGTGCCTGGTCCATGACTAGCGGGCCGAAAGGGCAGTACTTC.

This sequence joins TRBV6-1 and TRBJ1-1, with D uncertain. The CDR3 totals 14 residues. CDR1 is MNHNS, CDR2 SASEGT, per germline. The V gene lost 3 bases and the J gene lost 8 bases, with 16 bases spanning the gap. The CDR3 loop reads CASSDPRIWAEAFF. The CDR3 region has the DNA TGTGCCAGCAGTGACCCCCGAATTTGGGCCGAAGCTTTCTTT.